Listed below are T cell receptor beta chains from one sample, sequenced in a study of neurological immune-mediated disorders. TCRdb fed the 5' RACE reads into MiXCR, producing one record per CDR3 protein. Among about 66,000 distinct CDR3 sequences, 3.5% to 5% were seen once, and the ten largest hold 1.3%. Sequencing was done on a sample of PBMCs. The receptors come from a man aged 30-40 years with multiple sclerosis. The CDR3 runs from the conserved cysteine through the conserved F or W. Each record gives: clone size, V gene, J gene, D gene, CDR3 DNA, CDR3 protein. D genes are given only for firm matches. Some rows have no size entry. The others give once, few or many, or a class for an expanded clone.

many	TRBV11-2	TRBJ1-2	.	TGTGCCAGCAGCAGGGTAAACTATGGCTACACCTTC	CASSRVNYGYTF
many	TRBV6-6	TRBJ2-5	.	TGTGCCAGCAGTTACCGTAAAGAGACCCAGTACTTC	CASSYRKETQYF
many	TRBV29-1	TRBJ2-1	TRBD2	TGCAGCGTTCACCTAGCGGATTCCTACAATGAGCAGTTCTTC	CSVHLADSYNEQFF
few	TRBV6-5	TRBJ2-7	TRBD1	TGTGCCAGCAGCTCCCCCTTGGGACAGGGGCTATACGAGCAGTACTTC	CASSSPLGQGLYEQYF
many	TRBV2	TRBJ1-3	.	TGTGCCAGCAGTGAAGCGCCCCGCCCCTCTGGAAACACCATATATTTT	CASSEAPRPSGNTIYF
many	TRBV20-1	TRBJ1-4	.	TGCAGTGCTAGGGCAGGGACTAATGAAAAACTGTTTTTT	CSARAGTNEKLFF
many	TRBV6-5	TRBJ2-6	.	TGTGCCAGCAGCCCCGGGCTCTCTGGGGCCAACGTCCTGACTTTC	CASSPGLSGANVLTF
many	TRBV5-1	TRBJ2-3	.	TGCGCCAGCAGCTTGGTTACAGGGCGCACAGATACGCAGTATTTT	CASSLVTGRTDTQYF
many	TRBV7-9	TRBJ1-2	.	TGTGCCAGCAGCCCCCCGATACGCTATGGCTACACCTTC	CASSPPIRYGYTF
many	TRBV7-2	TRBJ1-2	.	TGTGCCAGCAGCCCCGAGCAGGGAACCCATGGCTACACCTTC	CASSPEQGTHGYTF
many	TRBV6-2/TRBV6-3	TRBJ2-3	.	TGTGCCAGCAGTTACTCGGCTAGCTTAGATACGCAGTATTTT	CASSYSASLDTQYF
many	TRBV5-5	TRBJ1-1	.	TGTGCCAGCAGCTTTTGGGGGTCGGGGTTAGCTTTCTTT	CASSFWGSGLAFF
many	TRBV30	TRBJ2-3	TRBD2	TGTGCCTGGAGTGTAGGGGCGGGGGGGGCGACAGATACGCAGTATTTT	CAWSVGAGGATDTQYF
many	TRBV20-1	TRBJ2-7	.	TGCAGTGCTAGCCCTTGGACGGCCTACTACGAGCAGTACTTC	CSASPWTAYYEQYF
many	TRBV20-1	TRBJ1-2	TRBD1	TGCAGTGCTAGACCGGGTTGGACAGGGAACTATGGCTACACCTTC	CSARPGWTGNYGYTF
many	TRBV6-1	TRBJ2-2	TRBD1	TGTGCCAGCAGTGCCGGGACAGAGTCCGGGGAGCTGTTTTTT	CASSAGTESGELFF
many	TRBV5-5	TRBJ2-2	.	TGTGCCAGCAGCTTTCAGGGGAACACCGGGGAGCTGTTTTTT	CASSFQGNTGELFF
many	TRBV6-5	TRBJ1-2	.	TGTGCCAGCAGTTACGTCCGGGGGCGCGGAGACTATGGCTACACCTTC	CASSYVRGRGDYGYTF
.	TRBV20-1	TRBJ1-2	.	TGCAGTGCAACCCAGATCTATGGCTACACCTTC	CSATQIYGYTF
many	TRBV7-6	TRBJ1-1	.	TGTGCCAGCAGCGTACAGGGTGGTCGGACTGAAGCTTTCTTT	CASSVQGGRTEAFF
many	TRBV27	TRBJ1-1	.	TGTGCCAGCAGTTCCGACCCAGGGACTGAAGCTTTCTTT	CASSSDPGTEAFF
many	TRBV5-1	TRBJ1-2	TRBD1	TGCGCCAGCAGCTTGGGGCAGGGGGCTGCCGGCTACACCTTC	CASSLGQGAAGYTF
many	TRBV20-1	TRBJ1-1	TRBD1	TGCAGTGCTAGAAGACAGGGTCCTGAAGCTTTCTTT	CSARRQGPEAFF
few	TRBV20-1	TRBJ2-7	.	TGCAGTGCTAGAGATCCTGCGGCTTACCCTCTGGGCGAGCAGTACTTC	CSARDPAAYPLGEQYF
many	TRBV7-8	TRBJ1-1	.	TGTGCCAGCAGCTGGTCGGGGTTTGAAGCTTTCTTT	CASSWSGFEAFF
many	TRBV5-1	TRBJ2-7	.	TGCGCCAGCAGCTTACAGGGTTTCACCTACGAGCAGTACTTC	CASSLQGFTYEQYF
many	TRBV4-1	TRBJ2-3	.	TGCGCCAGCAGCACCCGGCTGCCAGGGAGCACAGATACGCAGTATTTT	CASSTRLPGSTDTQYF
many	TRBV6-5	TRBJ1-2	TRBD1	TGTGCCAGCAGCGACAGGGTGCAGGGCTACACCTTC	CASSDRVQGYTF
many	TRBV4-1	TRBJ2-7	.	TGCGCCAGCGCACGGACAGAAAATTACGAGCAGTACTTC	CASARTENYEQYF
many	TRBV9	TRBJ2-3	.	TGTGCCAGCAGCGTAGACGTGGGACGGACTAGCACAGATACGCAGTATTTT	CASSVDVGRTSTDTQYF
many	TRBV6-6	TRBJ1-5	.	TGTGCCAGCAGAAGGGAGCCCAATCAGCCCCAGCATTTT	CASRREPNQPQHF
many	TRBV5-1	TRBJ2-5	.	TGCGCCAGCAGCTTCGAGGTCGGTAGCGCCGCGGGGACCCAGTACTTC	CASSFEVGSAAGTQYF
many	TRBV11-1	TRBJ1-1	.	TGTGCCAGCAGCTCCCAGCCCTCCCAAGGGGAGGGTGAAGCTTTCTTT	CASSSQPSQGEGEAFF
many	TRBV20-1	TRBJ2-7	.	TGCAGTGCTAGAGTCCAGTTTACAGGCGACGAGCAGTACTTC	CSARVQFTGDEQYF
many	TRBV3-1	TRBJ2-5	.	TGTGCCAGCAGCCAAGATGGAACTGGGGAAGAGACCCAGTACTTC	CASSQDGTGEETQYF
many	TRBV5-1	TRBJ2-7	.	TGCGCCAGCAGCTTGCTCGGGGGGCAGGTCTACGAGCAGTACTTC	CASSLLGGQVYEQYF
many	TRBV4-3	TRBJ2-5	TRBD2	TGCGCCAGCAGCCACCGGGGGGGCCCAGAGACCCAGTACTTC	CASSHRGGPETQYF
many	TRBV4-3	TRBJ2-3	TRBD1	TGCGCCAGCAGCCAAGACTCAGGGGGCTTCACAGATACGCAGTATTTT	CASSQDSGGFTDTQYF
many	TRBV6-5	TRBJ1-1	TRBD1	TGTGCCAGCAGTCCCCGGACAGGGGGACTAGGAGCTTTCTTT	CASSPRTGGLGAFF
medium-sized	TRBV5-1	TRBJ2-2	TRBD1	TGCGCCAGCAGCGGTCTCCCCGGGACAGGGGATTTAACCGGGGAGCTGTTTTTT	CASSGLPGTGDLTGELFF
many	TRBV6-1	TRBJ1-1	.	TGTGCCAGCAGTGAATTGCATATGGCTGAAGCTTTCTTT	CASSELHMAEAFF
many	TRBV7-2	TRBJ2-1	TRBD1	TGTGCCAGCAGCCCCGACAGGGGGGACTACAATGAGCAGTTCTTC	CASSPDRGDYNEQFF
many	TRBV7-2	TRBJ1-2	.	TGTGCCAGCAGCTTAGTTTCAGGGGAGGACCCATATGGCTACACCTTC	CASSLVSGEDPYGYTF
many	TRBV6-2/TRBV6-3	TRBJ2-7	.	TGTGCCAGCACCCTCCGTGGGCGGACACCCTCCTACGAGCAGTACTTC	CASTLRGRTPSYEQYF
many	TRBV5-6	TRBJ2-7	.	TGTGCCAGCAGCTTGGAGGTCGGCCGAAGATCCTACGAGCAGTACTTC	CASSLEVGRRSYEQYF
many	TRBV7-6	TRBJ2-5	.	TGTGCCAGCAGCTTGGGCGGGGGCAGGGTTGGCGAGACCCAGTACTTC	CASSLGGGRVGETQYF
many	TRBV20-1	TRBJ2-7	TRBD2	TGCAGTGCCCAGGGGACTAGCGGAACCTACGAGCAGTACTTC	CSAQGTSGTYEQYF
many	TRBV20-1	TRBJ2-1	.	TGCAGTGCTAGAGGTTCTCCCGGGGCACCCGACAATGAGCAGTTCTTC	CSARGSPGAPDNEQFF
many	TRBV5-1	TRBJ2-5	TRBD1	TGCGCCAGCAGCTTGGCTTTACAGGGGATGACGGACGGGAAGTACTTC	CASSLALQGMTDGKYF
many	TRBV4-1	TRBJ2-7	TRBD2	TGCGCCAGCAGCCAAGAACGTGGCGGGGGTTACGAGCAGTACTTC	CASSQERGGGYEQYF
many	TRBV5-1	TRBJ2-1	TRBD2	TGCGCCAGCAGCCCCACCACTAGCGGGGGGCGCAATGAGCAGTTCTTC	CASSPTTSGGRNEQFF
many	TRBV20-1	TRBJ2-1	TRBD2	TGCAGTGCTGTGACTAGCGGGGGGCCTAACTACAATGAGCAGTTCTTC	CSAVTSGGPNYNEQFF
many	TRBV11-2	TRBJ1-1	.	TGTGCCAGCAGCCTCCTGAACACTGAAGCTTTCTTT	CASSLLNTEAFF
many	TRBV6-6	TRBJ2-5	.	TGTGCCAGCAGTTACCCAGGACAAGAGACCCAGTACTTC	CASSYPGQETQYF
few	TRBV7-6	TRBJ2-7	.	TGTGCCAGCAGCTTAGTCCTAGGACAGTCACCCACCCGCTCCCACGAGCAGTACTTC	CASSLVLGQSPTRSHEQYF
many	TRBV20-1	TRBJ2-1	.	TGCAGTGCCCTCGTGAATGAGCAGTTCTTC	CSALVNEQFF
.	TRBV6-4	TRBJ2-2	.	TGTGCCAGCAGTCAATGGCCAGGGGCCGGGGAGCTGTTTTTT	CASSQWPGAGELFF
many	TRBV20-1	TRBJ2-3	.	TGCAGTGCTGGCCCCCAACGGGTGGATACGCAGTATTTT	CSAGPQRVDTQYF
many	TRBV10-3	TRBJ2-7	.	TGTGCCATCAGCGGGACGTTAGGTTACGAGCAGTACTTC	CAISGTLGYEQYF
.	TRBV5-6	TRBJ2-5	TRBD1	TGTGCCAGCAGCTTGACAGGGGGCTATGAGACCCAGTACTTC	CASSLTGGYETQYF